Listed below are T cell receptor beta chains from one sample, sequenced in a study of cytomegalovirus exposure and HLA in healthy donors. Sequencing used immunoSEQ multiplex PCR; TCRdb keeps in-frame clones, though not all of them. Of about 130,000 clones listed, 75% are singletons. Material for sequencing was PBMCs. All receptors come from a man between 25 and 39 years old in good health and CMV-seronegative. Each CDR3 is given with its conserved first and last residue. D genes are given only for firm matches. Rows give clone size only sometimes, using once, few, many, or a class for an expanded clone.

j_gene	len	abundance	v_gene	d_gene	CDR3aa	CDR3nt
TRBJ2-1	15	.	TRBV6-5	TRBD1	CASSPQGAGYNEQFF	TGTGCCAGCAGTCCACAGGGGGCGGGTTACAATGAGCAGTTCTTC
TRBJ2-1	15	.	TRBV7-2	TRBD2	CASSSTSGTYNEQFF	TGTGCCAGCAGCTCGACTAGCGGGACGTACAATGAGCAGTTCTTC
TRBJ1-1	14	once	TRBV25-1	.	CASRIDSVNTEAFF	TGTGCCAGCCGAATCGACAGCGTGAACACTGAAGCTTTCTTT
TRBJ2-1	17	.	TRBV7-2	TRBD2	CASSLVAGGYSYNEQFF	TGTGCCAGCAGCTTAGTAGCGGGGGGGTACTCCTACAATGAGCAGTTCTTC
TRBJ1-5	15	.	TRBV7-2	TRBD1	CASSLRRGLDQPQHF	TGTGCCAGCAGCTTACGCAGGGGGCTGGACCAGCCCCAGCATTTT
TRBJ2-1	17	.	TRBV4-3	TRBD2	CASSPQFRAGVPDEQFF	TGCGCCAGCAGCCCACAGTTCCGAGCGGGAGTTCCGGATGAGCAGTTCTTC
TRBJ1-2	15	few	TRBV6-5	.	CASRTLRSVPYGYTF	TGTGCCAGCAGAACACTACGTTCGGTTCCCTATGGCTACACCTTC
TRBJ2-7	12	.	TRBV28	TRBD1	CASMSQGWEQYF	TGTGCCAGCATGTCACAGGGGTGGGAGCAGTACTTC
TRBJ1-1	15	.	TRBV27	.	CASSLSGELNTEAFF	TGTGCCAGCAGTTTATCGGGCGAATTGAACACTGAAGCTTTCTTT
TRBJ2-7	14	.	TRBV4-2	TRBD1	CASSPGQGTYEQYF	TGTGCCAGCAGCCCCGGACAGGGGACCTACGAGCAGTACTTC
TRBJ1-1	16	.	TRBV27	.	CASTPVGGWEGTEAFF	TGTGCCAGCACCCCCGTGGGGGGGTGGGAAGGCACTGAAGCTTTCTTT
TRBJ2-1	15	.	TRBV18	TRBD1	CASSPDRGPYNEQFF	TGTGCCAGCTCGCCGGACAGGGGGCCCTACAATGAGCAGTTCTTC
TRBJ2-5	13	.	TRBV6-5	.	CASSQGLQETQYF	TGTGCCAGCAGTCAGGGATTACAAGAGACCCAGTACTTC
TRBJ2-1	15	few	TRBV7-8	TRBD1	CASSSPGQGHNEQFF	TGTGCCAGCAGCTCGCCGGGACAGGGCCACAATGAGCAGTTCTTC
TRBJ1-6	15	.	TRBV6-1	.	CASSEGDSYNSPLHF	TGTGCCAGCAGTGAAGGGGACTCATATAATTCACCCCTCCACTTT
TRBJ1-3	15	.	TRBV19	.	CASSIMGGTGNTIYF	TGTGCCAGTAGTATCATGGGGGGGACTGGAAACACCATATATTTT
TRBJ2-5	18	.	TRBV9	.	CASSVDPDEGGPKETQYF	TGTGCCAGCAGCGTAGACCCTGATGAGGGGGGGCCAAAAGAGACCCAGTACTTC
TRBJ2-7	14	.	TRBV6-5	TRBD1	CASSRQGNSYEQYF	TGTGCCAGCAGCCGACAGGGAAACTCCTACGAGCAGTACTTC
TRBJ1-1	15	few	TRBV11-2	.	CASSSSGQLNTEAFF	TGTGCCAGCAGCTCCTCCGGACAGTTGAACACTGAAGCTTTCTTT
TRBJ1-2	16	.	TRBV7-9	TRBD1	CASSLGETGGDYGYTF	TGTGCCAGCAGCTTAGGGGAGACAGGGGGGGACTATGGCTACACCTTC
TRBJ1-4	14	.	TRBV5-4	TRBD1	CASWAGQGDEKLFF	TGTGCCAGCTGGGCTGGACAGGGCGATGAAAAACTGTTTTTT
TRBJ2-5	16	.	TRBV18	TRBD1	CASSPPQGGSQETQYF	TGTGCCAGCTCACCACCACAGGGGGGATCCCAAGAGACCCAGTACTTC
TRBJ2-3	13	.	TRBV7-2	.	CASSFRDTDTQYF	TGTGCCAGCAGCTTCCGGGACACAGATACGCAGTATTTT
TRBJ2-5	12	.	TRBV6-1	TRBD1	CATGTVSETQYF	TGTGCCACGGGGACAGTCTCAGAGACCCAGTACTTC
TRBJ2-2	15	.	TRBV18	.	CASSPPVGGAGELFF	TGTGCCAGCTCACCACCGGTTGGGGGCGCCGGGGAGCTGTTTTTT
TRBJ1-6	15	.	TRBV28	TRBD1	CASRVRGQGGSPLHF	TGTGCCAGCCGCGTAAGGGGACAGGGGGGTTCACCCCTCCACTTT